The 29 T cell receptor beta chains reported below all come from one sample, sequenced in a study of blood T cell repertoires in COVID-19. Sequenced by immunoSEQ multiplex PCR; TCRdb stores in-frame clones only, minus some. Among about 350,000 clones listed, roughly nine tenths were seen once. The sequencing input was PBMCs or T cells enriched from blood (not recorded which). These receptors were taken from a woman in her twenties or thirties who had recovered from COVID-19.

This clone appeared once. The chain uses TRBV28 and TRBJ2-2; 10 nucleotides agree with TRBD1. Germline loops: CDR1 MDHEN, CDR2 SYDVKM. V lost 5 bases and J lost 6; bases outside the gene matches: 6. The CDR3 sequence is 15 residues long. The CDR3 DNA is TGTGCCAGCAGTAAGGGACAGGGGAGGCCCGGGGAGCTGTTTTTT. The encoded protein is CASSKGQGRPGELFF.

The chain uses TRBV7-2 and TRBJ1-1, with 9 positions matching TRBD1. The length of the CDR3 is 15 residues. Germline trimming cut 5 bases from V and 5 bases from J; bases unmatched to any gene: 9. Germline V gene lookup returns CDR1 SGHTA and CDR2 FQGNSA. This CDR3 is CASSAQDRGSTEAFF. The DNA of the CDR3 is TGTGCCAGCAGCGCCCAGGACAGGGGTTCAACTGAAGCTTTCTTT.

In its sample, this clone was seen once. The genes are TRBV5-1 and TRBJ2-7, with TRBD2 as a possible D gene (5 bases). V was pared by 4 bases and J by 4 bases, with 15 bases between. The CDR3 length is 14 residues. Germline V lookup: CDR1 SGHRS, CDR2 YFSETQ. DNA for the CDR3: TGCGCCAGCAGCCGGGATCTGAATGTGTACGAGCAGTACTTC. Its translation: CASSRDLNVYEQYF.

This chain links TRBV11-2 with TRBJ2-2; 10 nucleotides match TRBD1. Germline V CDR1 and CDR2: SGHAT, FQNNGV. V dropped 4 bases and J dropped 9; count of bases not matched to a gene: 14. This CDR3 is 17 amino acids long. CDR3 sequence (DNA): TGTGCCAGCAGCTCTGTCGGGGGACAGGGGCCCGAAAGGGAGCTGTTTTTT. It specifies CASSSVGGQGPERELFF.

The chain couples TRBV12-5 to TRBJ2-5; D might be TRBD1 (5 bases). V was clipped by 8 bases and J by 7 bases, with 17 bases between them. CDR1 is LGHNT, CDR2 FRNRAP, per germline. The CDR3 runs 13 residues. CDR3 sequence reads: CASRRRDLGTQYF. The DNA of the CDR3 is TGTGCTAGTCGGCGCAGGGATTTGGGGACCCAGTACTTC.

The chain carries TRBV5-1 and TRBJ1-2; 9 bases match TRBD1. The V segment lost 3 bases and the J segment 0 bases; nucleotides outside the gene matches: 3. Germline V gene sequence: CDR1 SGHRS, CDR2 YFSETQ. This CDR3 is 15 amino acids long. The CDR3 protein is CASSWGQGANYGYTF. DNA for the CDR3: TGCGCCAGCAGCTGGGGACAGGGAGCTAACTATGGCTACACCTTC.

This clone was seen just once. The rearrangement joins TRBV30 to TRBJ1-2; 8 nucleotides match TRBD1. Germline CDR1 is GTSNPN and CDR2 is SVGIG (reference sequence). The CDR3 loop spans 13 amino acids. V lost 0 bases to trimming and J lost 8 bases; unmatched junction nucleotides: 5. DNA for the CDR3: TGTGCCTGGAGTGTACTGACAGGGGTAGGCTACACCTTC. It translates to CAWSVLTGVGYTF.

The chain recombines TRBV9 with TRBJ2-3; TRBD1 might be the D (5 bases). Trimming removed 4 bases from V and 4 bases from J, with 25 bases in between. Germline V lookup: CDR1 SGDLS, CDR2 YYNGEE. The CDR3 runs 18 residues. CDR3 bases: TGTGCCAGCAGCACCTCAGATACCCAGGGTGTTGAAGCAGATACGCAGTATTTT. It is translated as CASSTSDTQGVEADTQYF.

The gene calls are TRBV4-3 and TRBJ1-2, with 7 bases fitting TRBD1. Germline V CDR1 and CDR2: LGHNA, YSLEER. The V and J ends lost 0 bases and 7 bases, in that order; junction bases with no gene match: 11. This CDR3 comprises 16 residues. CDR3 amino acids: CASSQESGQGGGGYTF. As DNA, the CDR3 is TGCGCCAGCAGCCAAGAGTCGGGGCAGGGGGGCGGTGGCTACACCTTC.

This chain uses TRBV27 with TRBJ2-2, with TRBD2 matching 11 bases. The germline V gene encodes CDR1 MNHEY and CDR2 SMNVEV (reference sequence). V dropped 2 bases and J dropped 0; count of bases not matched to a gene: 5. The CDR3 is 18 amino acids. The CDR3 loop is CASSLRLAGGPNTGELFF. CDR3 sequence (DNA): TGTGCCAGCAGTTTAAGGCTAGCGGGGGGACCGAACACCGGGGAGCTGTTTTTT.

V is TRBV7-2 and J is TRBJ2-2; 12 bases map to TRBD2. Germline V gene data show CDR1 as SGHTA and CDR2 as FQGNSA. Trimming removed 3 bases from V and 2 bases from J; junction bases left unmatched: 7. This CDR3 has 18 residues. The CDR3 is CASSFRLAGVSNTGELFF. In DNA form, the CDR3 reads TGTGCCAGCAGCTTTCGACTAGCGGGGGTCTCTAACACCGGGGAGCTGTTTTTT.

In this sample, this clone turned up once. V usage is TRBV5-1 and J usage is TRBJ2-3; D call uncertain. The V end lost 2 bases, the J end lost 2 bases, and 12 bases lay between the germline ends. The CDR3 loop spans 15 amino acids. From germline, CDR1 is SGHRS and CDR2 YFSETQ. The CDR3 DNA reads TGCGCCAGCAGCTTCCGAGCAATGCCCACAGATACGCAGTATTTT. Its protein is CASSFRAMPTDTQYF.

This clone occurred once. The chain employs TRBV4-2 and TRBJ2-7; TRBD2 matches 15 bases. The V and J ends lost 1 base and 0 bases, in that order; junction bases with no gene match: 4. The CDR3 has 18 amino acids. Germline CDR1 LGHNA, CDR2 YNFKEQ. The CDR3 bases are TGTGCCAGCAGCCAAGCTCGGACTAGCGGGGGGGACTCCTACGAGCAGTACTTC. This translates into CASSQARTSGGDSYEQYF.

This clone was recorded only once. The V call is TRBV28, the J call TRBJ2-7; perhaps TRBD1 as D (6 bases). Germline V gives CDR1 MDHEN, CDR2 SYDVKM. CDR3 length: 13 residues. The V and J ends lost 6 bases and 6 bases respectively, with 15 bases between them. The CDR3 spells CASRGQLPPEQYF. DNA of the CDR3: TGTGCCAGCAGGGGACAATTACCCCCCGAGCAGTACTTC.

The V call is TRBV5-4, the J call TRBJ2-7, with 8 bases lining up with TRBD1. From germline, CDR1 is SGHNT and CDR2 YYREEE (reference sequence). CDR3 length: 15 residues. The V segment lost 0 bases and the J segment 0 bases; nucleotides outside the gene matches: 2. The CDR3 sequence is CASSLGQGTSYEQYF. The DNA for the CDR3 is TGTGCCAGCAGCTTGGGACAGGGGACCTCCTACGAGCAGTACTTC.

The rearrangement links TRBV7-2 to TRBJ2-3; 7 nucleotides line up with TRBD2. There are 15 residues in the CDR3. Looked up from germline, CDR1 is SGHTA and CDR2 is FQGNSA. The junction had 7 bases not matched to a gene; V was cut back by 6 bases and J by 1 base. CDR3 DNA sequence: TGTGCCAGCAGACCCCCGGGGGGTCGCACAGATACGCAGTATTTT. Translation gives CASRPPGGRTDTQYF.

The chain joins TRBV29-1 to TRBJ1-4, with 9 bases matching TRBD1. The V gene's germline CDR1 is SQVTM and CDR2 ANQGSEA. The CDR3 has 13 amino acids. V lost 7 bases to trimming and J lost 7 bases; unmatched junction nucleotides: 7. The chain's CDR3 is CSGSGTGSEKLFF. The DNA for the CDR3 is TGCAGCGGGTCCGGGACAGGGAGTGAAAAACTGTTTTTT.

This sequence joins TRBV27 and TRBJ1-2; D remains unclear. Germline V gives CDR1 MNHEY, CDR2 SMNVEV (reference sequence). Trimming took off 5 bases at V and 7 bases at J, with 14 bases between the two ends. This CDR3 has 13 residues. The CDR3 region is CASSDTGVGGYTF. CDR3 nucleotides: TGTGCCAGCAGTGATACGGGAGTGGGTGGCTACACCTTC.

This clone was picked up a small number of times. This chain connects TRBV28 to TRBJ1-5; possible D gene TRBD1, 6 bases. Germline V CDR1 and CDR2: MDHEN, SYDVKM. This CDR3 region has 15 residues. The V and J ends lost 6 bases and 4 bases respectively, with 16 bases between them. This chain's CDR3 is CASSPGARDNQPQHF. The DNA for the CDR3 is TGTGCCAGCAGCCCAGGGGCCAGGGATAATCAGCCCCAGCATTTT.

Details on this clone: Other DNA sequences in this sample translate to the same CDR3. The CDR3 is CASSEGQGLNEQFF. The DNA of the CDR3 is TGTGCCAGCAGTGAAGGACAGGGGTTGAATGAGCAGTTCTTC. This chain uses TRBV2 with TRBJ2-1, with 8 bases identical to TRBD1. Germline V gene sequence: CDR1 SNHLY, CDR2 FYNNEI. V lost 1 base to trimming and J lost 7 bases; unmatched junction nucleotides: 3. This CDR3 contains 14 residues. Complete variable domain (other parts from reference TRBV2 and TRBJ2-1): EPEVTQTPSHQVTQMGQEVILRCVPISNHLYFYWYRQILGQKVEFLVSFYNNEISEKSEIFDDQFSVERPDGSNFTLKIRSTKLEDSAMYFCASSEGQGLNEQFFGPGTRLTVL.

CDR3: CATSEPGGGVFTF. The CDR3 DNA follows: TGTGCCACCAGCGAACCGGGGGGTGGTGTCTTCACCTTC. The rearrangement uses TRBV15 and TRBJ1-2; a possible D gene is TRBD1 (5 bases). The ends were cut back, 5 bases at V and 13 bases at J, with 20 bases in the middle. CDR1 LNHNV and CDR2 YYDKDF come from the germline V gene (reference sequence). The CDR3 spans 13 residues.

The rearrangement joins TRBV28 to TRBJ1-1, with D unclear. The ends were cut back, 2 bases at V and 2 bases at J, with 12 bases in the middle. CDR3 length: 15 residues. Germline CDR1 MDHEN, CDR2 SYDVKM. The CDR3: CASSLVFGLNTEAFF. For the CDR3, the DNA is TGTGCCAGCAGTTTAGTCTTCGGACTTAACACTGAAGCTTTCTTT.

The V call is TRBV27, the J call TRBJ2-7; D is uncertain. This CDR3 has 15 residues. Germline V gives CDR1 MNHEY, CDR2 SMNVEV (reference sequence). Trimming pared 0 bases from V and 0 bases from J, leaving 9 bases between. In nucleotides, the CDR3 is TGTGCCAGCAGTTTATCGCGCACGGGCTCCTACGAGCAGTACTTC. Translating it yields CASSLSRTGSYEQYF.

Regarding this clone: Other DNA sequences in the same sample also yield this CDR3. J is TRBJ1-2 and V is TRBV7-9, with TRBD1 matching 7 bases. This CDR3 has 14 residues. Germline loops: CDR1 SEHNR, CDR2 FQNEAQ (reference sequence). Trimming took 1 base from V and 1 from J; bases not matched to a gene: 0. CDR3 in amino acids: CASSLGDSNYGYTF. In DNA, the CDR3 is TGTGCCAGCAGCTTAGGGGACAGTAACTATGGCTACACCTTC.

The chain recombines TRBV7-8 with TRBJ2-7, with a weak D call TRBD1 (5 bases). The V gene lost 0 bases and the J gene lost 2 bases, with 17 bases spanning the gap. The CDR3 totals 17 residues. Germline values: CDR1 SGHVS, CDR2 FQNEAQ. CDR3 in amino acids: CASSLARAQGATYEQYF. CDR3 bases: TGTGCCAGCAGCTTAGCTCGGGCGCAGGGCGCTACCTACGAGCAGTACTTC. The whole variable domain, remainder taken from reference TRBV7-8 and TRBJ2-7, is GAGVSQSPRYKVAKRGQDVALRCDPISGHVSLFWYQQALGQGPEFLTYFQNEAQLDKSGLPSDRFFAERPEGSVSTLKIQRTQQEDSAVYLCASSLARAQGATYEQYFGPGTRLTVT.

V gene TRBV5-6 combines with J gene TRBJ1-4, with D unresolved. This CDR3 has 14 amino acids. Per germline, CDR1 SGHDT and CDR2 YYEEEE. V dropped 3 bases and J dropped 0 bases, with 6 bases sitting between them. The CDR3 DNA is TGTGCCAGCAGCTCAGACACAACTAATGAAAAACTGTTTTTT. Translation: CASSSDTTNEKLFF.

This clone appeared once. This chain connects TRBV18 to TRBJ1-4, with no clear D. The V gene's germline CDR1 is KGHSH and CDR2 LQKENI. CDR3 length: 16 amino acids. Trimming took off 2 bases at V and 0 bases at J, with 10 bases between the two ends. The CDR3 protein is CASSPAPSTTNEKLFF. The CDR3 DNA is TGTGCCAGCTCACCAGCCCCTTCTACAACTAATGAAAAACTGTTTTTT.

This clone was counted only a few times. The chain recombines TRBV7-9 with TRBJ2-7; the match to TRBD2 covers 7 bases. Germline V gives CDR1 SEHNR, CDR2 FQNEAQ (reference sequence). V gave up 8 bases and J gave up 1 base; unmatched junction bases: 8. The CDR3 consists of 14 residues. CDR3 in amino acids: CASCPGGSSYEQYF. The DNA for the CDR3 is TGTGCCAGCTGTCCCGGGGGGTCTTCCTACGAGCAGTACTTC.

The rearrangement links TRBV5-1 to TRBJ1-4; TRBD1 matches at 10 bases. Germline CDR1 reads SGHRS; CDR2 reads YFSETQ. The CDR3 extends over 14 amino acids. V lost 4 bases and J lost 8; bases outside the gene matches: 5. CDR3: CASSTTGGREKLFF. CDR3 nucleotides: TGCGCCAGCAGCACGACAGGGGGCCGGGAAAAACTGTTTTTT.